The 12 T cell receptor beta chains in this list originate from one sample, sequenced in a study of blood T cell repertoires in COVID-19. The table came from immunoSEQ multiplex PCR; TCRdb's copy has only in-frame clones and leaves some out. This table holds about 150,000 clones, around four fifths found once. The sequenced sample consisted of peripheral blood. These receptors were collected from a woman aged 80 or over with acute or convalescent COVID-19.

The chain recombines TRBV19 with TRBJ2-6; D remains unclear. CDR3 length: 16 amino acids. Germline V lookup: CDR1 LNHDA, CDR2 SQIVND (reference sequence). Trimming left V 0 bases short and J 4 bases short, with 10 bases between. CDR3 loop: CASSIDLGEGANVLTF. CDR3 DNA sequence: TGTGCCAGTAGTATAGATCTCGGTGAGGGGGCCAACGTCCTGACTTTC.

V is TRBV6-5 and J is TRBJ2-3; 9 bases agree with TRBD2. CDR1 and CDR2 (germline): MNHEY, SVGAGI. The V segment lost 7 bases and the J segment 6 bases; nucleotides outside the gene matches: 8. This CDR3 comprises 14 residues. The CDR3 sequence: CASKPAGGMDTQYF. The CDR3 DNA follows: TGTGCCAGCAAGCCAGCGGGGGGCATGGATACGCAGTATTTT.

The chain has TRBV7-2 and TRBJ1-2, with D maybe TRBD1 (6 bases). V was trimmed by 1 base and J by 6 bases, leaving 15 bases between them. The CDR3 covers 15 residues. Germline loops: CDR1 SGHTA, CDR2 FQGNSA. Written as DNA, the CDR3 is TGTGCCAGCAGCTTAGACCCGACAGGTTCCGATGGCTACACCTTC. This gives the protein CASSLDPTGSDGYTF.

The rearrangement uses TRBV24-1 and TRBJ2-2; D might be TRBD2 (5 bases). V gave up 3 bases and J gave up 0 bases, with 7 bases separating them. Germline CDR1 and CDR2: KGHDR and SFDVKD. This CDR3 spans 15 amino acids. CDR3 in DNA: TGTGCCACCAGTGATCCCGGGACGAACACCGGGGAGCTGTTTTTT. Its translation is CATSDPGTNTGELFF.

The chain couples TRBV19 to TRBJ1-2; D possibly corresponds to TRBD1 (6 bases). With 5 bases removed from V and 6 bases from J, the gap between germline ends came to 13 bases. Per germline, CDR1 LNHDA and CDR2 SQIVND (reference sequence). There are 13 residues in the CDR3. The chain's CDR3 is CASSGQTPHGYTF. The DNA for the CDR3 is TGTGCCAGTAGTGGACAGACGCCCCATGGCTACACCTTC.

The chain has TRBV28 and TRBJ1-2; D is possibly TRBD1 (6 bases). V shed 8 bases and J shed 8 bases, with 15 bases lying between them. This CDR3 is 12 amino acids long. Germline CDR1 and CDR2: MDHEN and SYDVKM. CDR3 bases: TGTGCCAGCGGACTCCCAGGACAGGGCTACACCTTC. Its translation: CASGLPGQGYTF.

This rearrangement joins TRBV19 to TRBJ1-6, with TRBD1 matching 7 bases. V gave up 6 bases and J gave up 4 bases; unmatched junction bases: 3. There are 14 residues in the CDR3. CDR1 and CDR2 (germline): LNHDA, SQIVND (reference sequence). The CDR3 DNA sequence: TGTGCCAGTAGGTCGGGACAGTATAATTCACCCCTCCACTTT. Its protein product is CASRSGQYNSPLHF. The full variable domain, rest sourced from reference TRBV19 and TRBJ1-6, is DGGITQSPKYLFRKEGQNVTLSCEQNLNHDAMYWYRQDPGQGLRLIYYSQIVNDFQKGDIAEGYSVSREKKESFPLTVTSAQKNPTAFYLCASRSGQYNSPLHFGNGTRLTVT.

V gene TRBV5-1 combines with J gene TRBJ2-1, with TRBD1 matching 8 bases. Germline V gene lookup returns CDR1 SGHRS and CDR2 YFSETQ. V shed 4 bases and J 2 bases; nucleotides not matched to a gene: 5. This CDR3 spans 15 amino acids. The CDR3 sequence is CASSTGQATYNEQFF. CDR3 in DNA: TGCGCCAGCAGCACGGGACAGGCGACCTACAATGAGCAGTTCTTC.

The chain has TRBV27 and TRBJ2-2; the D gene is possibly TRBD1 (6 bases). With 3 bases removed from V and 3 bases from J, the gap between germline ends came to 14 bases. The CDR3 contains 16 residues. Germline V gene lookup returns CDR1 MNHEY and CDR2 SMNVEV (reference sequence). CDR3 in amino acids: CASSFVGATYTGELFF. CDR3 bases: TGTGCCAGCAGTTTTGTGGGGGCCACATACACCGGGGAGCTGTTTTTT.

This chain joins TRBV7-2 and TRBJ1-4, with TRBD1 matching 8 bases. J lost 0 bases, V lost 0 bases, and 6 bases had no gene match. The CDR3 is 18 residues long. The V gene's germline CDR1 is SGHTA and CDR2 FQGNSA. The CDR3 region is CASSLARDRRATNEKLFF. The CDR3 nucleotides read TGTGCCAGCAGCTTAGCGAGGGACAGGAGAGCAACTAATGAAAAACTGTTTTTT.

The V call is TRBV6-5, the J call TRBJ1-2, with 11 bases aligning to TRBD1. The CDR3 totals 13 residues. Trimming took 6 bases from V and 5 from J; bases not matched to a gene: 2. Germline loops: CDR1 MNHEY, CDR2 SVGAGI. The CDR3 sequence is CASRGQGGYGYTF. The CDR3 nucleotides read TGTGCCAGCAGGGGACAGGGGGGTTATGGCTACACCTTC.

Here the CDR3 reads CASSYQGEENTDTQYF. In DNA form, the CDR3 reads TGTGCCAGCAGTTATCAGGGCGAGGAGAATACAGATACGCAGTATTTT. V gene TRBV6-6 combines with J gene TRBJ2-3; D perhaps matches TRBD1 (5 bases). The V and J ends lost 3 bases and 3 bases respectively, with 16 bases between them. CDR3 length: 16 amino acids. From germline, CDR1 is MNHNY and CDR2 SVGAGI (reference sequence).